These 29 T cell receptor beta chains originate from one sample sequenced in a study of T cell changes during pregnancy in multiple sclerosis. The method was immunoSEQ multiplex PCR; TCRdb's version includes in-frame clones alone and lacks a portion of them. Found here are tens of thousands of clones, about 91% of them singletons; the top ten hold about 5.8%. Sequencing was performed on CD8+ T cells from peripheral blood mononuclear cells, taken before pregnancy. Receptors were obtained from a female donor with multiple sclerosis, enrolled in a pregnancy study.

J is TRBJ2-1 and V is TRBV30, with 11 bases identical to TRBD2. Germline assignment: CDR1 GTSNPN and CDR2 SVGIG (reference sequence). There are 14 residues in the CDR3. CDR3 in amino acids: CGLAGLDSYNEQFF. The DNA of the CDR3 is TGTGGACTAGCGGGGTTGGACTCCTACAATGAGCAGTTCTTC.

The chain joins TRBV6-4 to TRBJ1-6; the match to TRBD1 covers 8 bases. This CDR3 has 15 residues. Trimming at V came to 1 base and at J to 8 bases, leaving 4 bases not matched to a gene. The V gene's germline CDR1 is MRHNA and CDR2 SNTAGT. CDR3 sequence reads: CASSDYDRGDSPLHF. The CDR3 nucleotides read TGTGCCAGCAGTGACTATGACAGGGGAGATTCACCCCTCCACTTT.

The chain links TRBV19 to TRBJ2-1; D gene unclear. This CDR3 is 13 amino acids long. V lost 5 bases, J lost 4 bases, and 9 bases lay in between. CDR1 is LNHDA, CDR2 SQIVND, per germline (reference sequence). CDR3 sequence reads: CASSLTLYNEQFF. CDR3 bases: TGTGCCAGTAGTCTTACTCTATACAATGAGCAGTTCTTC.

The V and J genes are TRBV15 and TRBJ1-1; 7 nucleotides agree with TRBD1. Germline lookup yields CDR1 LNHNV and CDR2 YYDKDF (reference sequence). The V and J ends lost 1 base and 6 bases, in that order; junction bases with no gene match: 8. The CDR3 loop spans 15 amino acids. The CDR3 is CATSRATGTRAEAFF. The CDR3 DNA sequence: TGTGCCACCAGCAGAGCGACAGGGACCCGGGCTGAAGCTTTCTTT.

This clone has a handful of counts. The V call is TRBV29-1, the J call TRBJ1-1; D gene uncertain. With 6 bases removed from V and 1 base from J, the gap between germline ends came to 6 bases. The germline gives CDR1 SQVTM, CDR2 ANQGSEA. The CDR3 sequence is 11 residues long. The CDR3 is CSVGKNTEAFF. DNA for the CDR3: TGCAGCGTCGGTAAGAACACTGAAGCTTTCTTT.

The chain links TRBV15 to TRBJ1-4; weak D call: TRBD1 (5 bases). Trimming removed 2 bases from V and 3 bases from J, with 10 bases in between. The CDR3 covers 15 residues. Germline values: CDR1 LNHNV, CDR2 YYDKDF (reference sequence). The CDR3 sequence: CATSRTGLANEKLFF. CDR3 in DNA: TGTGCCACCAGCAGAACAGGACTAGCTAATGAAAAACTGTTTTTT.

The J gene is TRBJ2-3, the V gene TRBV27; the D is unclear. The germline V and J ends were trimmed by 11 bases and 0 bases, with 12 bases remaining between them. Germline CDR1 and CDR2: MNHEY and SMNVEV (reference sequence). The CDR3 is 13 residues long. CDR3 nucleotides: TGTGCCGCCAAACCCACTAGCACAGATACGCAGTATTTT. It encodes CAAKPTSTDTQYF.

This clone has just one count. This chain joins TRBV9 and TRBJ2-5; 10 positions match TRBD2. V trimming: 4 bases; J trimming: 5 bases; junction bases outside the gene matches: 11. This CDR3 contains 16 residues. CDR1 and CDR2 from the germline V gene are SGDLS and YYNGEE. The CDR3 spells CASSTFASGGEETQYF. CDR3 nucleotide sequence: TGTGCCAGCAGCACCTTTGCTAGCGGGGGAGAGGAGACCCAGTACTTC.

The rearrangement links TRBV13 to TRBJ2-3, with TRBD1 identical over 7 bases. Germline V gives CDR1 PRHDT, CDR2 FYEKMQ (reference sequence). Unmatched junction bases numbered 7, after V lost 4 bases and J lost 6 bases. The CDR3 totals 14 residues. This chain's CDR3 is CASSSGQSEDTQYF. In DNA, the CDR3 is TGTGCCAGCAGCTCGGGACAGTCTGAGGATACGCAGTATTTT. The whole variable domain, filled in from reference TRBV13 and TRBJ2-3, reads AAGVIQSPRHLIKEKRETATLKCYPIPRHDTVYWYQQGPGQDPQFLISFYEKMQSDKGSIPDRFSAQQFSDYHSELNMSSLELGDSALYFCASSSGQSEDTQYFGPGTRLTVL.

The rearrangement uses TRBV25-1 and TRBJ2-7; 9 nucleotides match TRBD2. The junction had 5 bases not matched to a gene; V was cut back by 5 bases and J by 0 bases. The CDR3 runs to 15 residues. Germline-derived CDR1 and CDR2 are MGHDK and SYGVNS. The chain's CDR3 is CASSQAGGLSYEQYF. CDR3 coding DNA: TGTGCCAGCAGTCAAGCGGGGGGACTCTCCTACGAGCAGTACTTC.

The chain joins TRBV5-5 to TRBJ1-1; D perhaps matches TRBD1 (5 bases). CDR1 and CDR2 (germline): SGHKS, YYEKEE (reference sequence). With 0 bases removed from V and 1 base from J, the gap between germline ends came to 19 bases. The CDR3 length is 18 residues. The CDR3: CASSLEVGETAPNTEAFF. CDR3 DNA sequence: TGTGCCAGCAGCTTGGAGGTCGGTGAGACAGCGCCGAACACTGAAGCTTTCTTT.

J is TRBJ2-1 and V is TRBV7-8, with 9 bases aligning to TRBD1. Trimming at V came to 0 bases and at J to 6 bases, leaving 6 bases not matched to a gene. CDR3 length: 16 residues. Germline V lookup: CDR1 SGHVS, CDR2 FQNEAQ. CDR3 sequence: CASSLATGGRPNEQFF. Here the CDR3 DNA reads TGTGCCAGCAGCTTAGCTACAGGGGGCCGCCCCAATGAGCAGTTCTTC.

The rearrangement joins TRBV30 to TRBJ2-1, with D unresolved. The CDR3 sequence is 12 residues long. Germline lookup yields CDR1 GTSNPN and CDR2 SVGIG (reference sequence). V was cut by 5 bases and J by 9 bases, with 14 bases left in between. The CDR3 nucleotides read TGTGCCTGGGACTCGAGAGCAGTTGAGCAGTTCTTC. Amino acids: CAWDSRAVEQFF.

This clone occurred once. The gene calls are TRBV5-6 and TRBJ2-7; D not certain. Trimming stripped 0 bases from V and 6 bases from J, with 7 bases between. The CDR3 has 12 residues. Germline V gives CDR1 SGHDT, CDR2 YYEEEE. The CDR3 bases are TGTGCCAGCAGCTTGGGGGCAGGCGAGCAGTACTTC. Translation: CASSLGAGEQYF. The entire variable domain, with the rest obtained from reference TRBV5-6 and TRBJ2-7, is as follows: DAGVTQSPTHLIKTRGQQVTLRCSPKSGHDTVSWYQQALGQGPQFIFQYYEEEERQRGNFPDRFSGHQFPNYSSELNVNALLLGDSALYLCASSLGAGEQYFGPGTRLTVT.

In this sample, this clone turned up once. V usage is TRBV7-9 and J usage is TRBJ1-1; TRBD1 agrees at 8 bases. Germline CDR1 SEHNR, CDR2 FQNEAQ (reference sequence). V dropped 0 bases and J dropped 6; count of bases not matched to a gene: 15. The CDR3 covers 18 residues. Here the CDR3 reads CASSLAQGDRRAGAEAFF. CDR3 bases: TGTGCCAGCAGCTTAGCTCAAGGGGACAGGCGGGCCGGCGCTGAAGCTTTCTTT. The complete variable domain, with remaining parts taken from reference TRBV7-9 and TRBJ1-1, reads DTGVSQNPRHKITKRGQNVTFRCDPISEHNRLYWYRQTLGQGPEFLTYFQNEAQLEKSRLLSDRFSAERPKGSFSTLEIQRTEQGDSAMYLCASSLAQGDRRAGAEAFFGQGTRLTVV.

The chain recombines TRBV5-6 with TRBJ1-2; 7 bases align to TRBD1. Germline-derived CDR1 and CDR2 are SGHDT and YYEEEE. With V trimmed by 4 bases and J by 5 bases, 8 bases remained unmatched. CDR3 length equals 14 residues. CDR3 bases: TGTGCCAGCAGCGACGGGACAGATATGTATGGCTACACCTTC. Translated: CASSDGTDMYGYTF. Filled out from reference TRBV5-6 and TRBJ1-2, the complete variable domain reads DAGVTQSPTHLIKTRGQQVTLRCSPKSGHDTVSWYQQALGQGPQFIFQYYEEEERQRGNFPDRFSGHQFPNYSSELNVNALLLGDSALYLCASSDGTDMYGYTFGSGTRLTVV.

J is TRBJ2-1 and V is TRBV27; 8 bases are a match to TRBD2. Germline CDR1 MNHEY, CDR2 SMNVEV (reference sequence). CDR3 length: 17 amino acids. Trimming took 5 bases from V and 6 from J; bases not matched to a gene: 15. CDR3 nucleotide sequence: TGTGCCAGCAGTCTCCCCGGGGGGGCGGGTGCCTCCAATGAGCAGTTCTTC. Translation gives CASSLPGGAGASNEQFF.

In this sample, this clone turned up once. J is TRBJ1-5 and V is TRBV27; D gene uncertain. V was shortened by 8 bases and J by 5 bases, with 19 bases between the two germline ends. From germline, CDR1 is MNHEY and CDR2 SMNVEV (reference sequence). The CDR3 contains 15 residues. The CDR3, as DNA: TGTGCCAGCGGAAGACTACAGCCTGGGGATCAGCCCCAGCATTTT. It yields the protein CASGRLQPGDQPQHF.

The chain recombines TRBV9 with TRBJ2-2, with TRBD2 matching over 11 bases. The CDR3 contains 16 residues. Germline CDR1 SGDLS, CDR2 YYNGEE. The trim removed 2 bases at V and 3 bases at J, leaving 3 bases unmatched. The CDR3 DNA sequence: TGTGCCAGCAGCGTTAGCGGGGGGGCTGACACCGGGGAGCTGTTTTTT. It translates to CASSVSGGADTGELFF.

The chain couples TRBV7-6 to TRBJ2-1; D not certain. The CDR3 contains 15 residues. Germline V gives CDR1 SGHVS, CDR2 FNYEAQ. Between the trimmed V and J ends, which lost 0 bases and 0 bases, there was a span of 6 bases. CDR3 coding DNA: TGTGCCAGCAGCTTAGCGCTGAGCTCCTACAATGAGCAGTTCTTC. Its translation: CASSLALSSYNEQFF.

The chain employs TRBV5-4 and TRBJ2-5, with D tentatively TRBD1 (6 bases). Germline V gene sequence: CDR1 SGHNT, CDR2 YYREEE (reference sequence). The CDR3 is 15 amino acids. V gave up 0 bases and J gave up 0 bases, with 9 bases separating them. CDR3 DNA sequence: TGTGCCAGCAGCTTGGTTGGGACAAACCAAGAGACCCAGTACTTC. This translates into CASSLVGTNQETQYF.

The chain carries TRBV30 and TRBJ2-5; a possible D gene is TRBD2 (6 bases). The germline V gene has CDR1 GTSNPN and CDR2 SVGIG (reference sequence). The CDR3 has 13 amino acids. The ends were cut back, 3 bases at V and 4 bases at J, with 12 bases in the middle. CDR3 protein: CAWSHPGGETQYF. For the CDR3, the DNA is TGTGCCTGGAGCCATCCCGGGGGAGAGACCCAGTACTTC. The full variable domain, in which reference TRBV30 and TRBJ2-5 provide the parts outside the CDR3, is SQTIHQWPATLVQPVGSPLSLECTVEGTSNPNLYWYRQAAGRGLQLLFYSVGIGQISSEVPQNLSASRPQDRQFILSSKKLLLSDSGFYLCAWSHPGGETQYFGPGTRLLVL.

A single count supports this clone. The chain is built from TRBV6-5 and TRBJ2-6; D is undetermined. Germline V CDR1 and CDR2: MNHEY, SVGAGI. The CDR3 is made up of 16 amino acids. With 0 bases removed from V and 2 bases from J, the gap between germline ends came to 8 bases. The chain's CDR3 is CASSYSNSPGANVLTF. The CDR3 region has the DNA TGTGCCAGCAGTTACTCGAACTCTCCTGGGGCCAACGTCCTGACTTTC.

The rearrangement uses TRBV27 and TRBJ1-2; maybe TRBD1 (5 bases). The CDR3 consists of 14 residues. From germline, CDR1 is MNHEY and CDR2 SMNVEV (reference sequence). Trimming cost V 2 bases and J 8 bases, with 15 bases left between them. CDR3 loop: CASSLQSGFEGYTF. The CDR3 DNA reads TGTGCCAGCAGTTTACAGTCAGGGTTTGAAGGCTACACCTTC.

This chain connects TRBV15 to TRBJ1-4; D not certain. CDR1 is LNHNV, CDR2 YYDKDF, per germline (reference sequence). The CDR3 runs to 13 residues. Trimming removed 5 bases at V and 8 bases at J, with 12 bases between. The CDR3 loop is CATSGLTVEKLFF. CDR3 coding DNA: TGTGCCACCAGCGGACTTACGGTGGAAAAACTGTTTTTT.

The chain has TRBV11-1 and TRBJ2-1; TRBD2 matches 7 bases. Germline V gene lookup returns CDR1 SGHAT and CDR2 FQDESV (reference sequence). V shed 5 bases, J shed 7 bases, and the junction held 17 bases outside the gene matches. This CDR3 comprises 17 residues. CDR3 amino acids: CASSHPPGGGGLNEQFF. The CDR3 bases are TGTGCCAGCAGCCACCCGCCGGGCGGGGGAGGATTGAATGAGCAGTTCTTC.

This clone occurred once. The genes are TRBV7-6 and TRBJ1-1; 8 nucleotides agree with TRBD1. Germline assignment: CDR1 SGHVS and CDR2 FNYEAQ. Unmatched junction bases numbered 7, after V lost 4 bases and J lost 3 bases. This CDR3 comprises 15 residues. DNA of the CDR3: TGTGCCAGCAGCTATTCACAGGGGGGAGACACTGAAGCTTTCTTT. Translation: CASSYSQGGDTEAFF.

This chain joins TRBV6-5 and TRBJ1-1; D may be TRBD1 (6 bases). Germline CDR1 reads MNHEY; CDR2 reads SVGAGI. V lost 4 bases to trimming and J lost 1 base, with 16 bases between them. There are 16 residues in the CDR3. CDR3 sequence: CASSFPPGERNTEAFF. DNA of the CDR3: TGTGCCAGCAGTTTCCCCCCAGGGGAGAGGAACACTGAAGCTTTCTTT.

The rearrangement links TRBV15 to TRBJ2-6; D gene uncertain. In germline, CDR1 is LNHNV, CDR2 YYDKDF (reference sequence). V lost 4 bases, J lost 1 base, and 5 bases lay in between. The CDR3 is 14 amino acids. The CDR3 loop is CATSTRSGANVLTF. CDR3 DNA: TGTGCCACCAGCACCCGGTCTGGGGCCAACGTCCTGACTTTC.